The 4 T cell receptor beta chains below come from one sample, sequenced in a study of CD8 T cells in ankylosing spondylitis. TCRdb redid the calling of the 5' RACE reads with MiXCR, one entry per CDR3 protein. The data contain 300,000 to 350,000 distinct CDR3 sequences, roughly 14% of them singletons. Sequencing used blood, either unsorted or a sorted T cell fraction (not recorded which). These receptors originate from a male donor with ankylosing spondylitis or in good health (not recorded which).

V usage is TRBV4-2 and J usage is TRBJ2-1; the match to TRBD1 covers 11 bases. This CDR3 spans 16 amino acids. Germline V gene data show CDR1 as LGHNA and CDR2 as YNFKEQ. V shed 0 bases, J shed 9 bases, and the junction held 7 bases outside the gene matches. The CDR3 bases are TGTGCCAGCAGCCAAGATCAGACCGGGACAGGGGGTGAGCAGTTCTTC. Its protein is CASSQDQTGTGGEQFF.

This clonotype was seen only a few times. The chain has TRBV29-1 and TRBJ1-1; D is uncertain. Germline CDR1 is SQVTM and CDR2 is ANQGSEA. The CDR3 is 13 residues long. The V end lost 5 bases, the J end lost 1 base, and 11 bases lay between the germline ends. The CDR3 nucleotides are TGCAGCGTTTTAAGGGCACAGAACACTGAAGCTTTCTTT. Its protein is CSVLRAQNTEAFF.

The chain joins TRBV12-3 or TRBV12-4 to TRBJ2-3; 15 bases match TRBD2. The CDR3 contains 18 residues. V lost 5 bases to trimming and J lost 6 bases; unmatched junction nucleotides: 12. The CDR3 nucleotides are TGTGCCAGCAGTCTCCGGACTAGCGGGAGGGCCAGTGCGGATACGCAGTATTTT. Protein sequence: CASSLRTSGRASADTQYF.

This clonotype was counted only a few times. This sequence joins TRBV12-3 or TRBV12-4 and TRBJ2-1; 13 nucleotides agree with TRBD2. Trimming at V came to 6 bases and at J to 7 bases, leaving 0 bases not matched to a gene. This CDR3 has 13 residues. CDR3 in amino acids: CASRGLAGNEQFF. CDR3 sequence (DNA): TGTGCCAGCAGGGGACTAGCGGGAAATGAGCAGTTCTTC.